This is a list of T cell receptor beta chains from one sample in a study of T cells after yellow fever vaccination. Each CDR3 protein gets one entry after TCRdb re-called the 5' RACE reads with MiXCR. The table shows 250,000 to 400,000 distinct CDR3 sequences, with around 4.4% occurring only once. The sequenced sample was PBMCs, obtained 15 days after the yellow fever booster vaccination. All receptors come from a man younger than 35 who received the YFV17D yellow fever vaccine. CDR3s include the opening cysteine and the closing phenylalanine or tryptophan. Fields, in order: D gene, V gene, clone size, J gene, CDR3 DNA, CDR3 protein. D genes are given only for firm matches. Some rows mark clone size as missing; the rest say once, few, many or name a class of expanded clone.

d_call: .
v_call: TRBV7-8
clone_size: few
j_call: TRBJ2-3
cdr3_nt: TGTGCCAGCAGCTTAGTCTGGGGGGATACGCAGTATTTT
cdr3_aa: CASSLVWGDTQYF

d_call: .
v_call: TRBV4-1
clone_size: few
j_call: TRBJ1-2
cdr3_nt: TGCGCCAGCAGCCAAGATTCAGGTTTCTATGGCTACACCTTC
cdr3_aa: CASSQDSGFYGYTF

d_call: .
v_call: TRBV11-2
clone_size: .
j_call: TRBJ1-1
cdr3_nt: TGTGCCAGCAGCCGAGAACAGGGTGCGAGTAGCACTGAAGCTTTCTTT
cdr3_aa: CASSREQGASSTEAFF

d_call: .
v_call: TRBV10-3
clone_size: many
j_call: TRBJ2-6
cdr3_nt: TGTGCCATCAGACCGACAGAAAGCTCTGGGGCCAACGTCCTGACTTTC
cdr3_aa: CAIRPTESSGANVLTF

d_call: TRBD2
v_call: TRBV7-9
clone_size: many
j_call: TRBJ2-7
cdr3_nt: TGTGCCAGCCGGGGGGGGAGCTCCTACGAGCAGTACTTC
cdr3_aa: CASRGGSSYEQYF

d_call: .
v_call: TRBV12-5
clone_size: few
j_call: TRBJ1-2
cdr3_nt: TGTGCTAGTGGTTTGGCGGACAGCCACTATGGCTACACCTTC
cdr3_aa: CASGLADSHYGYTF

d_call: TRBD1
v_call: TRBV5-1
clone_size: few
j_call: TRBJ1-1
cdr3_nt: TGCGCCAGCAGCGACAGGGCGCGGAGCACTGAAGCTTTCTTT
cdr3_aa: CASSDRARSTEAFF

d_call: .
v_call: TRBV12-3/TRBV12-4
clone_size: few
j_call: TRBJ1-2
cdr3_nt: TGTGCCAGCAGTCTACAGGGAATGGACTATGGCTACACCTTC
cdr3_aa: CASSLQGMDYGYTF

d_call: TRBD1
v_call: TRBV20-1
clone_size: .
j_call: TRBJ1-6
cdr3_nt: TGCAGTGCTAGAACGACAGGGAATTCACCCCTCCACTTT
cdr3_aa: CSARTTGNSPLHF

d_call: TRBD2
v_call: TRBV29-1
clone_size: many
j_call: TRBJ2-7
cdr3_nt: TGCAGCGTCGGTAGGACTAGCGGGGGGATCGAGCAGTACTTC
cdr3_aa: CSVGRTSGGIEQYF

d_call: TRBD2
v_call: TRBV6-4
clone_size: many
j_call: TRBJ2-1
cdr3_nt: TGTGCCAGCAGTCCCCAGGGACTAGCGGGGGGAAGCGGTGAGCAGTTCTTC
cdr3_aa: CASSPQGLAGGSGEQFF

d_call: .
v_call: TRBV7-2
clone_size: many
j_call: TRBJ1-3
cdr3_nt: TGTGCCAGCAGCTATGGGCCCTCGGGCGGAAACACCATATATTTT
cdr3_aa: CASSYGPSGGNTIYF

d_call: .
v_call: TRBV20-1
clone_size: few
j_call: TRBJ2-7
cdr3_nt: TGCAGTGCTAGTGAGGGGGGGTACGAGCAGTACTTC
cdr3_aa: CSASEGGYEQYF

d_call: .
v_call: TRBV27
clone_size: few
j_call: TRBJ1-6
cdr3_nt: TGTGCCAGCAGTCCCTCCGGGGCGGTACTTATTTCACCCCTCCACTTT
cdr3_aa: CASSPSGAVLISPLHF

d_call: .
v_call: TRBV6-5
clone_size: .
j_call: TRBJ2-5
cdr3_nt: TGTGCCAGCAGTGCTCTAGGTCGAGAGACCCAGTACTTC
cdr3_aa: CASSALGRETQYF

d_call: .
v_call: TRBV24-1
clone_size: .
j_call: TRBJ2-1
cdr3_nt: TGTGCCACCAGTGATTTGTGGGGACAGCAGTTCTTC
cdr3_aa: CATSDLWGQQFF

d_call: TRBD1
v_call: TRBV20-1
clone_size: few
j_call: TRBJ1-1
cdr3_nt: TGCAGTGTTGGTGGACAGGGGAACACTGAAGCTTTCTTT
cdr3_aa: CSVGGQGNTEAFF

d_call: .
v_call: TRBV11-1
clone_size: .
j_call: TRBJ1-2
cdr3_nt: TGTGCCAGCAGCTTAGACGGACAGCCTGCGGGCTACACCTTC
cdr3_aa: CASSLDGQPAGYTF

d_call: TRBD1
v_call: TRBV7-9
clone_size: .
j_call: TRBJ1-4
cdr3_nt: TGTGCCAGCAACCAGGGGGACAGGGAAAATGAAAAACTGTTTTTT
cdr3_aa: CASNQGDRENEKLFF

d_call: .
v_call: TRBV7-2
clone_size: many
j_call: TRBJ1-5
cdr3_nt: TGTGCCAGCAGCTTTGCGGGAAGCAATCAGCCCCAGCATTTT
cdr3_aa: CASSFAGSNQPQHF

d_call: TRBD1
v_call: TRBV7-7
clone_size: few
j_call: TRBJ2-5
cdr3_nt: TGTGCTAGCAGCTTAGGGCCGGGACAGGGACAAGAGACCCAGTACTTC
cdr3_aa: CASSLGPGQGQETQYF

d_call: .
v_call: TRBV6-2/TRBV6-3
clone_size: .
j_call: TRBJ1-1
cdr3_nt: TGTGCCAGCAGTTATTATGAGGAAGCTTTCTTT
cdr3_aa: CASSYYEEAFF

d_call: .
v_call: TRBV20-1
clone_size: .
j_call: TRBJ1-1
cdr3_nt: TGCAGTGCTCTCCGGGTCTCAGCGGGTGAAGCTTTCTTT
cdr3_aa: CSALRVSAGEAFF

d_call: .
v_call: TRBV15
clone_size: few
j_call: TRBJ2-2
cdr3_nt: TGTGCCACCAGCAGAGAAATATCCGGGGAGCTGTTTTTT
cdr3_aa: CATSREISGELFF

d_call: TRBD1
v_call: TRBV7-7
clone_size: .
j_call: TRBJ2-2
cdr3_nt: TGTGCTAGCAGCTCGGGACAGGGGACCGGGGAGCTGTTTTTT
cdr3_aa: CASSSGQGTGELFF

d_call: TRBD1
v_call: TRBV6-5
clone_size: many
j_call: TRBJ1-3
cdr3_nt: TGTGCCAGCAGCCCCAGGGGGGATAAAAACACCATATATTTT
cdr3_aa: CASSPRGDKNTIYF

d_call: TRBD1
v_call: TRBV5-1
clone_size: few
j_call: TRBJ2-7
cdr3_nt: TGCGCCAGCAGCTTAGGAGACAGGGAAAACCGGCGGCCCTACGAGCAGTACTTC
cdr3_aa: CASSLGDRENRRPYEQYF

d_call: .
v_call: TRBV29-1
clone_size: few
j_call: TRBJ1-3
cdr3_nt: TGCAGCGTTGAGATTGCGGGAAACTCTGGAAACACCATATATTTT
cdr3_aa: CSVEIAGNSGNTIYF

d_call: .
v_call: TRBV29-1
clone_size: few
j_call: TRBJ1-3
cdr3_nt: TGCAGCGTTGAAGAGTGGGACATCAGCTCTGGAAACACCATATATTTT
cdr3_aa: CSVEEWDISSGNTIYF

d_call: .
v_call: TRBV9
clone_size: many
j_call: TRBJ1-2
cdr3_nt: TGTGCCAGCAGCGTAGTTCCGGGGGCAAACTATGGCTACACCTTC
cdr3_aa: CASSVVPGANYGYTF

d_call: .
v_call: TRBV6-2/TRBV6-3
clone_size: .
j_call: TRBJ2-1
cdr3_nt: TGTGCCAGCAGTTACACTCTTGCCGGGGGGCTACGGAATGAGCAGTTCTTC
cdr3_aa: CASSYTLAGGLRNEQFF

d_call: .
v_call: TRBV10-3
clone_size: many
j_call: TRBJ2-5
cdr3_nt: TGTGCCATCACGAAAGACAGAGAAGAGACCCAGTACTTC
cdr3_aa: CAITKDREETQYF

d_call: .
v_call: TRBV4-3
clone_size: many
j_call: TRBJ1-2
cdr3_nt: TGCGCCAGCAGCCAAGCAAGGGGATTTAATGGCTACACCTTC
cdr3_aa: CASSQARGFNGYTF

d_call: .
v_call: TRBV12-3/TRBV12-4
clone_size: .
j_call: TRBJ2-2
cdr3_nt: TGTGCCAGCAGTTTACAGTCAGCCGGGGAGCTGTTTTTT
cdr3_aa: CASSLQSAGELFF

d_call: .
v_call: TRBV5-4
clone_size: few
j_call: TRBJ2-1
cdr3_nt: TGTGCCAGCAGCTCCCGAGATGAGCAGTTCTTC
cdr3_aa: CASSSRDEQFF

d_call: .
v_call: TRBV3-1
clone_size: many
j_call: TRBJ2-3
cdr3_nt: TGTGCCAGCAGCCTGCGACTGAACACAGATACGCAGTATTTT
cdr3_aa: CASSLRLNTDTQYF

d_call: TRBD1
v_call: TRBV7-9
clone_size: few
j_call: TRBJ2-4
cdr3_nt: TGTGCCAGCAGCTTAGCCCGGACAGGGGAGGACATTCAGTACTTC
cdr3_aa: CASSLARTGEDIQYF

d_call: .
v_call: TRBV5-1
clone_size: many
j_call: TRBJ1-6
cdr3_nt: TGCGCCAGCAGCTTGTTGAGTGGTTTCTCCTATAATTCACCCCTCCACTTT
cdr3_aa: CASSLLSGFSYNSPLHF

d_call: .
v_call: TRBV29-1
clone_size: many
j_call: TRBJ1-2
cdr3_nt: TGCAGCGCGTTTGCCGGTGGCTACACCTTC
cdr3_aa: CSAFAGGYTF

d_call: TRBD2
v_call: TRBV20-1
clone_size: many
j_call: TRBJ2-1
cdr3_nt: TGCAGTGCTGGACAAGCGGGGGGGCACAATGAGCAGTTCTTC
cdr3_aa: CSAGQAGGHNEQFF

d_call: .
v_call: TRBV9
clone_size: .
j_call: TRBJ1-6
cdr3_nt: TGTGCCAGCAGCGCCCCAGAGGATTCACCCCTCCACTTT
cdr3_aa: CASSAPEDSPLHF

d_call: .
v_call: TRBV11-2
clone_size: many
j_call: TRBJ1-1
cdr3_nt: TGTGCCAGCAGCTTAGATAGAGGCAAAGCTTTCTTT
cdr3_aa: CASSLDRGKAFF

d_call: TRBD2
v_call: TRBV4-2
clone_size: .
j_call: TRBJ2-5
cdr3_nt: TGTGCCAGCAGCCCGGGACTAGCGGGGGCTATTCAAGAGACCCAGTACTTC
cdr3_aa: CASSPGLAGAIQETQYF

d_call: .
v_call: TRBV7-2
clone_size: many
j_call: TRBJ2-4
cdr3_nt: TGTGCCAGCAGCTTATTTCCGGGTGGGGAAAACATTCAGTACTTC
cdr3_aa: CASSLFPGGENIQYF

d_call: TRBD1
v_call: TRBV20-1
clone_size: many
j_call: TRBJ2-3
cdr3_nt: TGCAGTGCTAGCAACCTAGGACAGGGGAGCACAGATACGCAGTATTTT
cdr3_aa: CSASNLGQGSTDTQYF